This T cell receptor (beta chain) appears in the sequencing data of a study of blood T cell repertoires in COVID-19. Study overall: PBMCs, B-cell-depleted T cells, or T cells provided the cDNA or gDNA that made up the material.

Germline values: CDR1 SGHDT, CDR2 YYEEEE. The CDR3 spans 12 residues. Deletions cut 4 bases from V and 9 bases from J, with 11 bases between. Per the original data handling: Reference gene primers were amplified, and this amplification served to estimate nucleated cell counts. Sequenced by immunoSEQ multiplex PCR; TCRdb stores in-frame clones only, minus some. V and J calls and clone size follow that table, whereas D and trimming were derived from the DNA. The sample holds 220,000 or so clones, less than 85% seen once. This sequence originates from a woman of 80 years or more with acute or convalescent COVID-19. The sample taken for sequencing was peripheral blood. The rearrangement joins TRBV5-6 to TRBJ2-1; D is possibly TRBD2 (7 bases). The CDR3 region has the DNA TGTGCCAGCAGCCGGGGGGCGGTTGAGCAGTTCTTC. Encoded protein: CASSRGAVEQFF.